This T cell receptor beta chain was identified during a study of T cell responses to AZD1222 COVID-19 vaccine. Study findings and constraints: At baseline, seropositivity was found in only a handful of AZD1222 recipients. Spike-specific TCR breadth and depth both grew after two AZD1222 doses. Mostly white British, mostly female donors; authors suggested clonal diversity may be underestimated. Dominant CD4 TCR responses targeted spike regions 160-218 and 743-854.

The V end lost 0 bases, the J end lost 7 bases, and 17 bases lay between the germline ends. Germline V gene data show CDR1 as SGHRS and CDR2 as YFSETQ. The CDR3 spans 17 residues. Clones were read by immunoSEQ multiplex PCR, and TCRdb kept only the in-frame ones, dropping some. The sample comprises over 120,000 clones, 80% to 90% of which are singletons, and less than 9.5% rests with the top ten. On this clone: What it binds is not known.

J is TRBJ1-6 and V is TRBV5-1; D may be TRBD1 (5 bases). This TCR was sampled from an adult in good health. This specimen was peripheral blood, taken on day 0 of AZD1222 vaccination. The CDR3 reads CASSLAQWAGSNSPLHF. CDR3 in DNA: TGCGCCAGCAGCTTGGCCCAGTGGGCAGGGTCAAATTCACCCCTCCACTTT.